Each of the 14 T cell receptor beta chains below was sequenced from the same sample in a study of T cell clones after liver transplantation. Libraries were prepared by immunoSEQ multiplex PCR; TCRdb keeps only in-frame clonotypes and omits some of them. The sample contains roughly 80,000 clones, roughly 80% of which appear only once. The specimen was CD4+ T cells from blood, collected 45 to 46 months after liver transplant. Source of these receptors: a human patient who received a liver transplant. Some T cells may possibly be graft donor cells.

CDR3 sequence (DNA): TGTGCCAGCAGCCCCGACGCCTACAATGAGCAGTTCTTC. It is translated as CASSPDAYNEQFF. The V call is TRBV28, the J call TRBJ2-1, with D unresolved. The CDR3 is 13 residues long. Per the germline V gene, CDR1 is MDHEN and CDR2 is SYDVKM. Trimming pared 6 bases from V and 2 bases from J, leaving 8 bases between.

This clone has only one observation. This rearrangement joins TRBV5-1 to TRBJ1-1, with 8 bases identical to TRBD1. After removal of 0 bases from V and 6 bases from J, the junction contained 4 bases not matched to a gene. The CDR3 has 14 amino acids. Germline CDR1 is SGHRS and CDR2 is YFSETQ. The CDR3 spells CASSLEQGDAEAFF. The DNA for the CDR3 is TGCGCCAGCAGCTTGGAACAGGGGGACGCTGAAGCTTTCTTT.

This chain uses TRBV5-1 with TRBJ1-2; no clear D. CDR3 size: 11 residues. V lost 1 base, J lost 6 bases, and 4 bases lay in between. Germline V gives CDR1 SGHRS, CDR2 YFSETQ. The CDR3 bases are TGCGCCAGCAGCTTGAACGATGGCTACACCTTC. Translating gives CASSLNDGYTF.

The rearrangement uses TRBV15 and TRBJ2-2; a possible D gene is TRBD2 (6 bases). This CDR3 region has 16 residues. The V gene lost 1 base and the J gene lost 11 bases, with 20 bases spanning the gap. Germline lookup yields CDR1 LNHNV and CDR2 YYDKDF (reference sequence). CDR3 coding DNA: TGTGCCACCAGCAGAGGGGCGAGGTCTGGAGGGGTAGAGCTGTTTTTT. It encodes CATSRGARSGGVELFF. Complete variable domain (other parts from reference TRBV15 and TRBJ2-2): DAMVIQNPRYQVTQFGKPVTLSCSQTLNHNVMYWYQQKSSQAPKLLFHYYDKDFNNEADTPDNFQSRRPNTSFCFLDIRSPGLGDTAMYLCATSRGARSGGVELFFGEGSRLTVL.

With respect to this clone: Different DNA sequences within this sample yield the same CDR3. V is TRBV27 and J is TRBJ1-1; no firm D call. Germline V gene lookup returns CDR1 MNHEY and CDR2 SMNVEV (reference sequence). This CDR3 comprises 14 residues. Deletions cut 2 bases from V and 0 bases from J, with 7 bases between. The CDR3 coding sequence is TGTGCCAGCAGTTTAAACGGCATGAACACTGAAGCTTTCTTT. Translation: CASSLNGMNTEAFF.

This chain uses TRBV28 with TRBJ2-4; D may be TRBD1 (6 bases). Trimming took off 5 bases at V and 1 base at J, with 9 bases between the two ends. The V gene's germline CDR1 is MDHEN and CDR2 SYDVKM. CDR3 size: 14 residues. The CDR3 coding sequence is TGTGCCAGCAGTCCTGGACAGGCCAAAAACATTCAGTACTTC. It encodes CASSPGQAKNIQYF.

V is TRBV28 and J is TRBJ1-5, with TRBD1 identical over 11 bases. V dropped 6 bases and J dropped 4; count of bases not matched to a gene: 5. Germline V gene data show CDR1 as MDHEN and CDR2 as SYDVKM. There are 15 residues in the CDR3. The CDR3 nucleotides are TGTGCCAGCAGCTTAGGACAGGGGGCGAATCAGCCCCAGCATTTT. Its translation: CASSLGQGANQPQHF.

This clone was counted once. The rearrangement joins TRBV5-4 to TRBJ2-5, with 15 bases identical to TRBD2. Germline V lookup: CDR1 SGHNT, CDR2 YYREEE (reference sequence). Trimming cost V 4 bases and J 2 bases; bases outside gene matches: 9. The CDR3 covers 18 residues. The CDR3 sequence: CASSRRTSGRAGQETQYF. The CDR3 nucleotides are TGTGCCAGCAGCCGCCGGACTAGCGGGAGGGCCGGGCAAGAGACCCAGTACTTC.

The chain uses TRBV5-6 and TRBJ2-3; 9 bases align to TRBD2. The CDR3 is made up of 18 amino acids. With V trimmed by 0 bases and J by 1 base, 9 bases remained unmatched. Germline lookup yields CDR1 SGHDT and CDR2 YYEEEE. The CDR3 reads CASSLVRGRAGGTDTQYF. CDR3 sequence (DNA): TGTGCCAGCAGCTTGGTTCGCGGGAGGGCCGGTGGCACAGATACGCAGTATTTT.

This rearrangement joins TRBV29-1 to TRBJ2-1; TRBD2 aligns across 8 bases. After removal of 8 bases from V and 0 bases from J, the junction contained 3 bases not matched to a gene. Germline V gene data show CDR1 as SQVTM and CDR2 as ANQGSEA. The CDR3 totals 13 residues. CDR3 amino acids: CSLSGDSYNEQFF. In DNA, the CDR3 is TGCAGCCTTAGCGGGGACTCCTACAATGAGCAGTTCTTC.

The J gene is TRBJ2-7, the V gene TRBV11-2, with TRBD2 matching 16 bases. This CDR3 region has 15 residues. With V trimmed by 1 base and J by 7 bases, 1 base remained unmatched. CDR1 and CDR2 (germline): SGHAT, FQNNGV. CDR3 nucleotides: TGTGCCAGCAGCTTAGTGGGACTAGCGGGAGGGGAGCAGTACTTC. It translates to CASSLVGLAGGEQYF.

This chain uses TRBV19 with TRBJ2-7; perhaps TRBD2 as D (6 bases). There are 14 residues in the CDR3. Germline V gene data show CDR1 as LNHDA and CDR2 as SQIVND (reference sequence). Trimming pared 4 bases from V and 0 bases from J, leaving 10 bases between. For the CDR3, the DNA is TGTGCCAGTAGTACGGGGGTAAGCTCCTACGAGCAGTACTTC. The encoded protein is CASSTGVSSYEQYF. Filled out from reference TRBV19 and TRBJ2-7, the complete variable domain reads DGGITQSPKYLFRKEGQNVTLSCEQNLNHDAMYWYRQDPGQGLRLIYYSQIVNDFQKGDIAEGYSVSREKKESFPLTVTSAQKNPTAFYLCASSTGVSSYEQYFGPGTRLTVT.

This sequence joins TRBV28 and TRBJ1-2; the D gene is possibly TRBD1 (5 bases). This CDR3 has 14 residues. The germline CDR1 and CDR2 sequences are MDHEN and SYDVKM. V lost 10 bases and J lost 4, with 19 bases in between. The CDR3 loop reads CATGAGKRIYGYTF. As DNA, the CDR3 is TGTGCCACCGGAGCAGGGAAAAGAATCTATGGCTACACCTTC.

This chain links TRBV29-1 with TRBJ1-2; D remains ambiguous. Germline lookup yields CDR1 SQVTM and CDR2 ANQGSEA. With 3 bases removed from V and 8 bases from J, the gap between germline ends came to 10 bases. The length of the CDR3 is 11 residues. The CDR3 protein is CSVEAGRGYTF. For the CDR3, the DNA is TGCAGCGTTGAGGCAGGACGGGGCTACACCTTC.